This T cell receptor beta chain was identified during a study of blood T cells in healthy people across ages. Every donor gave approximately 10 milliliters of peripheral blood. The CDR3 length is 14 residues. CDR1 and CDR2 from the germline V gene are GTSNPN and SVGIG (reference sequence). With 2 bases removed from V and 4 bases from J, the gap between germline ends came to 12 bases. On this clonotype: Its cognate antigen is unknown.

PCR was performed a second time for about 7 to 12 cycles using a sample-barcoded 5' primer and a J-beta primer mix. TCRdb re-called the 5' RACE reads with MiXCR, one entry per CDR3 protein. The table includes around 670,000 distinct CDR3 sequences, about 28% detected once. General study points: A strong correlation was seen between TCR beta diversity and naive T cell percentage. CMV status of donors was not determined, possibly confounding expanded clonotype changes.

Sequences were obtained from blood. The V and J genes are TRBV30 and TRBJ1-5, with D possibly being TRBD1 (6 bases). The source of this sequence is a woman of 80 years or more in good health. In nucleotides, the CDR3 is TGTGCCTGGAGTCGACAGGCGGGAAATCAGCCCCAGCATTTT. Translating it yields CAWSRQAGNQPQHF.